Below, 16 T cell receptor beta chains from the same sample are listed, as sequenced in a study of PD-L1 blockade in urothelial cancer. Time point of the sample: peripheral blood 6 weeks after treatment start. Sequenced by immunoSEQ multiplex PCR; TCRdb stores in-frame clones only, minus some. The table records approximately 79,000 clones, under 95% of them present only once. The specimen was PBMCs, collected around atezolizumab (anti-PD-L1) treatment. The receptors come from an elderly woman with urothelial cancer.

This chain uses TRBV7-2 with TRBJ1-1; D is unclear. V gave up 6 bases and J gave up 3 bases, with 11 bases separating them. CDR1 and CDR2 from the germline V gene are SGHTA and FQGNSA. This CDR3 has 13 residues. This CDR3 is CASRYKMDTEAFF. The CDR3 region has the DNA TGTGCCAGCAGGTACAAGATGGACACTGAAGCTTTCTTT.

V is TRBV27 and J is TRBJ2-1; 12 bases line up with TRBD2. The ends lost 5 bases at V and 4 bases at J; junction bases unmatched: 12. Germline values: CDR1 MNHEY, CDR2 SMNVEV (reference sequence). This CDR3 comprises 18 residues. The CDR3 DNA reads TGTGCCAGCAGTCTTCACCACAAGACTAGCGGGAGATACAATGAGCAGTTCTTC. Residues: CASSLHHKTSGRYNEQFF.

This sequence joins TRBV18 and TRBJ2-7, with D perhaps TRBD1 (5 bases). V was pared by 5 bases and J by 2 bases, with 16 bases between. The V gene's germline CDR1 is KGHSH and CDR2 LQKENI. The CDR3 has 15 amino acids. CDR3 bases: TGTGCCAGCTCATCTCAGCAGGGTGCCCCCTACGAGCAGTACTTC. The encoded protein is CASSSQQGAPYEQYF. The whole variable domain, filled in from reference TRBV18 and TRBJ2-7, reads NAGVMQNPRHLVRRRGQEARLRCSPMKGHSHVYWYRQLPEEGLKFMVYLQKENIIDESGMPKERFSAEFPKEGPSILRIQQVVRGDSAAYFCASSSQQGAPYEQYFGPGTRLTVT.

A note on this clone: Germline is not matched at one junction end, which may reflect a read error. The chain couples TRBV29-1 to TRBJ2-1, with 7 bases matching TRBD1. Germline V CDR1 and CDR2: SQVTM, ANQGSEA. The CDR3 has 13 amino acids. Here the CDR3 reads CSAEWTGSNEQFF. The CDR3 region has the DNA TGCAGCGCTGAATGGACAGGTAGCAATGAGCAGTTCTTC.

This sequence joins TRBV6-1 and TRBJ1-2; 8 bases fit TRBD1. J was trimmed by 2 bases and V by 1 base; bases with no gene match: 3. There are 15 residues in the CDR3. CDR1 is MNHNS and CDR2 is SASEGT in the germline V gene. The CDR3 spells CASSEVRTGNYGYTF. CDR3 DNA sequence: TGTGCCAGCAGTGAAGTTCGGACAGGGAACTATGGCTACACCTTC.

The chain links TRBV18 to TRBJ1-4; D perhaps matches TRBD1 (5 bases). Germline CDR1 is KGHSH and CDR2 is LQKENI. The V end was cut by 2 bases, the J end by 8 bases, with 12 bases between. The CDR3 consists of 14 residues. Here the CDR3 DNA reads TGTGCCAGCTCACCAATTCCCGGGGGAGAAAAACTGTTTTTT. Its protein is CASSPIPGGEKLFF. The entire variable domain, with the rest obtained from reference TRBV18 and TRBJ1-4, is as follows: NAGVMQNPRHLVRRRGQEARLRCSPMKGHSHVYWYRQLPEEGLKFMVYLQKENIIDESGMPKERFSAEFPKEGPSILRIQQVVRGDSAAYFCASSPIPGGEKLFFGSGTQLSVL.

This rearrangement joins TRBV5-1 to TRBJ2-7; D is ambiguous. Germline V CDR1 and CDR2: SGHRS, YFSETQ. The CDR3 length is 14 residues. V lost 1 base and J 0 bases, leaving 8 bases between the germline ends. The CDR3 protein is CASSLRSSSYEQYF. The CDR3 DNA is TGCGCCAGCAGCTTGAGATCGAGCTCCTACGAGCAGTACTTC.

The chain has TRBV4-2 and TRBJ2-2; D not resolved. Germline CDR1 and CDR2: LGHNA and YNFKEQ. The CDR3 runs 15 residues. V lost 2 bases and J lost 4, with 11 bases in between. The CDR3 coding sequence is TGTGCCAGCAGCCAATCCCCTTCCGGCACCGGGGAGCTGTTTTTT. Translation: CASSQSPSGTGELFF.

V gene TRBV7-3 combines with J gene TRBJ2-2; D is perhaps TRBD1 (6 bases). Germline CDR1 is SGHTA and CDR2 is FQGTGA. The V end lost 5 bases, the J end lost 1 base, and 20 bases lay between the germline ends. This CDR3 contains 18 residues. The CDR3: CASSALGGQHRNTGELFF. DNA for the CDR3: TGTGCCAGCAGCGCGCTTGGGGGACAACATCGGAACACCGGGGAGCTGTTTTTT. Full variable domain (missing parts from reference TRBV7-3 and TRBJ2-2): GAGVSQTPSNKVTEKGKYVELRCDPISGHTALYWYRQSLGQGPEFLIYFQGTGAADDSGLPNDRFFAVRPEGSVSTLKIQRTERGDSAVYLCASSALGGQHRNTGELFFGEGSRLTVL.

CDR3 sequence (DNA): TGTGCCAGCAGCTCCTCGGGACTAGCGGGAGGCCGCGGTGAGCAGTTCTTC. Encoded protein: CASSSSGLAGGRGEQFF. The J gene is TRBJ2-1, the V gene TRBV7-9, with TRBD2 identical over 15 bases. The germline V gene has CDR1 SEHNR and CDR2 FQNEAQ (reference sequence). V lost 4 bases and J lost 9; bases outside the gene matches: 10. The CDR3 runs 17 residues.

J is TRBJ2-2 and V is TRBV7-8; 8 nucleotides line up with TRBD2. The V gene's germline CDR1 is SGHVS and CDR2 FQNEAQ. J gave up 1 base and V 5 bases, and 6 bases lay outside the gene matches. This CDR3 contains 16 residues. The CDR3 is CASSPTSGRNTGELFF. In DNA form, the CDR3 reads TGTGCCAGCAGCCCAACTAGCGGCCGGAACACCGGGGAGCTGTTTTTT.

This chain uses TRBV5-4 with TRBJ1-2, with 7 bases identical to TRBD1. Germline CDR1 and CDR2: SGHNT and YYREEE (reference sequence). The CDR3 spans 18 residues. The J segment lost 1 base and the V segment lost 4 bases, leaving 16 bases of the junction unmatched. CDR3 in amino acids: CASSVGGTASLYNYGYTF. The CDR3, as DNA: TGTGCCAGCAGCGTAGGGGGGACAGCAAGCCTTTATAACTATGGCTACACCTTC.

The J gene is TRBJ2-3, the V gene TRBV27; TRBD2 matches at 15 bases. The V and J ends lost 4 bases and 2 bases, in that order; junction bases with no gene match: 7. The germline V gene encodes CDR1 MNHEY and CDR2 SMNVEV (reference sequence). The CDR3 sequence is 18 residues long. The CDR3 DNA is TGTGCCAGCAGTTACGGGACTAGCGGGAGGTGGGACACAGATACGCAGTATTTT. Amino acids: CASSYGTSGRWDTDTQYF.

This chain links TRBV5-1 with TRBJ1-3; D remains unclear. Trimming removed 4 bases from V and 4 bases from J, with 18 bases in between. This CDR3 has 16 amino acids. Germline V gene data show CDR1 as SGHRS and CDR2 as YFSETQ. The CDR3 loop is CASSPTGSREGNTIYF. DNA for the CDR3: TGCGCCAGCAGCCCAACGGGGAGTCGAGAGGGAAACACCATATATTTT.

The chain has TRBV2 and TRBJ1-5; TRBD1 matches at 7 bases. CDR3 size: 15 residues. V lost 8 bases, J lost 3 bases, and 10 bases stayed unmatched. Germline V gives CDR1 SNHLY, CDR2 FYNNEI. CDR3 nucleotides: TGTGCCAGCTCGAGAGAGGGGGCAAACAATCAGCCCCAGCATTTT. Translation gives CASSREGANNQPQHF.

The V call is TRBV6-1, the J call TRBJ2-3, with 8 bases identical to TRBD2. Germline V gives CDR1 MNHNS, CDR2 SASEGT. The CDR3 sequence is 13 residues long. Germline trimming cut 4 bases from V and 7 bases from J; bases unmatched to any gene: 4. This CDR3 reads CASSGGRSYTQYF. In nucleotides, the CDR3 is TGTGCCAGCAGTGGCGGGAGGTCTTATACGCAGTATTTT.